This TCR beta chain was sequenced during a study of vaccination effects on CD4 cells after COVID-19. Broader study findings: Marked clonal contraction of infection- and vaccine-induced clones was seen late after vaccination.

Regarding this clone: Its antigen is currently unknown.

Clones were read by immunoSEQ multiplex PCR, and TCRdb kept only the in-frame ones, dropping some. The table has around 67,000 clones, around 80% seen once. Expansion with viral peptide pools was applied to antigen-specific CD4+ T cells by the ViraFEST assay prior to sequencing. With approximately 10 days of culture completed, CD4+ T cells were isolated. Either the BNT162b2 or mRNA-1273 vaccine was given to participants in two doses. According to the study, vaccine recipients showed no prior SARS-CoV-2 infection and negative nucleocapsid antibodies. The CDR3 loop spans 15 amino acids. Looked up from germline, CDR1 is MDHEN and CDR2 is SYDVKM. V lost 4 bases and J lost 0, with 10 bases in between.

Material: CD4+ T cells from PBMCs cultured with HCoV-229E spike peptides, obtained after COVID-19 vaccination. This clonotype originated in a human donor who received a COVID-19 vaccine. The chain has TRBV28 and TRBJ1-3; tentatively, D is TRBD1 (5 bases). The CDR3 bases are TGTGCCAGCAGTTCCCTCGGGACCTCTGGAAACACCATATATTTT. Protein sequence: CASSSLGTSGNTIYF.